The 30 T cell receptor beta chains below all came from one sample that was sequenced in a study of T cell responses to AZD1222 COVID-19 vaccine. Measured with immunoSEQ multiplex PCR; TCRdb has only the in-frame clones, and not every one. The sample has 110,000 or so clones, roughly nine tenths seen once. Specimen: peripheral blood, collected on day 0 of AZD1222 vaccination. The receptor source for this set is an adult in good health.

The V call is TRBV6-2 or TRBV6-3, the J call TRBJ1-5; D is unclear. The CDR3 consists of 13 residues. V gave up 2 bases and J gave up 5 bases, with 7 bases separating them. The V gene's germline CDR1 is MNHEY and CDR2 SVGEGT. The CDR3 sequence is CASSYELYQPQHF. The CDR3 coding sequence is TGTGCCAGCAGTTACGAGCTCTATCAGCCCCAGCATTTT.

This clone appeared a few times. The chain uses TRBV3-1 (or the pseudogene TRBV3-2) and TRBJ1-2; the D gene is possibly TRBD1 (5 bases). The CDR3 loop spans 16 amino acids. Per germline, CDR1 LGHDT and CDR2 YNNKEL (reference sequence). V lost 1 base to trimming and J lost 2 bases, with 14 bases between them. This CDR3 reads CASSQGGVGTNYGYTF. In DNA form, the CDR3 reads TGTGCCAGCAGCCAAGGGGGGGTAGGGACCAACTATGGCTACACCTTC.

The J gene is TRBJ2-7, the V gene TRBV5-6; 7 bases are shared with TRBD1. There are 16 residues in the CDR3. Per germline, CDR1 SGHDT and CDR2 YYEEEE. The V gene end was trimmed by 0 bases and the J gene end by 2 bases; junction bases not matched to a gene: 8. For the CDR3, the DNA is TGTGCCAGCAGCTTGGCCGCAGGGGGTGCCGCCTACGAGCAGTACTTC. Protein product: CASSLAAGGAAYEQYF.

The V and J genes are TRBV19 and TRBJ1-5, with TRBD1 identical over 7 bases. The germline V gene encodes CDR1 LNHDA and CDR2 SQIVND (reference sequence). This CDR3 is 14 amino acids long. After removal of 8 bases from V and 1 base from J, the junction contained 5 bases not matched to a gene. Written as DNA, the CDR3 is TGTGCCAGTGCCACACAGGGGAGCAATCAGCCCCAGCATTTT. This encodes CASATQGSNQPQHF.

V and J are TRBV19 and TRBJ1-5; D is possibly TRBD1 (6 bases). The germline V gene has CDR1 LNHDA and CDR2 SQIVND (reference sequence). The CDR3 extends over 15 amino acids. V lost 6 bases and J lost 4, with 16 bases in between. The CDR3 sequence is CASSRRQVSNQPQHF. The CDR3 coding sequence is TGTGCCAGTAGCAGGAGACAGGTTTCGAATCAGCCCCAGCATTTT.

The V and J genes are TRBV5-1 and TRBJ1-2, with D perhaps TRBD1 (5 bases). The germline V gene encodes CDR1 SGHRS and CDR2 YFSETQ. This CDR3 is 14 amino acids long. Trimming removed 4 bases from V and 6 bases from J, with 16 bases in between. CDR3 residues: CASSPSTGTHGYTF. The CDR3 nucleotides read TGCGCCAGCAGCCCCTCAACAGGTACTCATGGCTACACCTTC.

This chain joins TRBV2 and TRBJ1-5; D might be TRBD1 (5 bases). CDR1 is SNHLY, CDR2 FYNNEI, per germline. Trimming shortened V by 6 bases and J by 0 bases, and 12 bases separated the two germline ends. The CDR3 extends over 15 amino acids. The CDR3 bases are TGTGCCAGCAGCCGACAGAGATATAGCAATCAGCCCCAGCATTTT. It encodes CASSRQRYSNQPQHF.

The chain is built from TRBV9 and TRBJ2-1, with no clear D. The CDR3 has 15 amino acids. CDR1 and CDR2 (germline): SGDLS, YYNGEE. The ends were cut back, 0 bases at V and 2 bases at J, with 9 bases in the middle. CDR3 amino acids: CASSVEVQTYNEQFF. DNA for the CDR3: TGTGCCAGCAGCGTAGAGGTTCAGACCTACAATGAGCAGTTCTTC.

The count of this clone is one. V and J are TRBV19 and TRBJ1-2; TRBD1 might be the D (5 bases). Germline V gives CDR1 LNHDA, CDR2 SQIVND (reference sequence). CDR3 size: 15 residues. The V gene lost 5 bases and the J gene lost 2 bases, with 15 bases spanning the gap. This CDR3 is CASSQREGPNYGYTF. The DNA of the CDR3 is TGTGCCAGTAGTCAGCGTGAGGGGCCAAACTATGGCTACACCTTC.

CDR3 sequence (DNA): TGTGCCAGCAGCTTAATGTTGAACACTGAAGCTTTCTTT. Translation gives CASSLMLNTEAFF. This chain connects TRBV11-2 to TRBJ1-1; D remains ambiguous. The length of the CDR3 is 13 residues. V lost 2 bases to trimming and J lost 0 bases, with 4 bases between them. Per the germline V gene, CDR1 is SGHAT and CDR2 is FQNNGV.

This clone was recorded once. The genes are TRBV5-4 and TRBJ1-2; no definite D call. Trimming shortened V by 1 base and J by 3 bases, and 7 bases separated the two germline ends. This CDR3 comprises 13 residues. The V gene's germline CDR1 is SGHNT and CDR2 YYREEE (reference sequence). CDR3 sequence: CASSLQKDYGYTF. CDR3 nucleotide sequence: TGTGCCAGCAGCTTGCAAAAGGACTATGGCTACACCTTC.

The rearrangement links TRBV28 to TRBJ1-2; tentative D call: TRBD1 (6 bases). Between the trimmed V and J ends, which lost 3 bases and 3 bases, there was a span of 14 bases. The CDR3 totals 15 residues. The germline V gene encodes CDR1 MDHEN and CDR2 SYDVKM. The CDR3 DNA reads as TGTGCCAGCAGTTTTACCGGGGGGCGCGACTATGGCTACACCTTC. Protein: CASSFTGGRDYGYTF.

V gene TRBV18 combines with J gene TRBJ1-1, with D possibly TRBD1 on 5 matching bases. V lost 3 bases, J lost 4 bases, and 15 bases lay in between. Germline CDR1 reads KGHSH; CDR2 reads LQKENI. This CDR3 has 15 residues. The CDR3 DNA reads as TGTGCCAGCTCACCTATCGGGGACGAGATCACTGAAGCTTTCTTT. Protein: CASSPIGDEITEAFF.

The chain employs TRBV28 and TRBJ2-1, with 11 nucleotides matching TRBD1. CDR1 is MDHEN, CDR2 SYDVKM, per germline. The CDR3 length is 16 residues. The ends lost 4 bases at V and 12 bases at J; junction bases unmatched: 14. For the CDR3, the DNA is TGTGCCAGCAGTTCAACCGGGACAGGGGGAGGGGAAGGGCAGTTCTTC. Translated, it gives CASSSTGTGGGEGQFF.

With respect to this clone: Sequence at one end of the junction differs from germline and may be a read error. This chain uses TRBV28 with TRBJ2-3, with D perhaps matching TRBD1 (5 bases). The germline CDR1 and CDR2 sequences are MDHEN and SYDVKM. The CDR3 runs to 15 residues. CDR3 sequence (DNA): TGTGCCAGCAGCTTATGGGGCGGTTTGGGTGATACGCAGTATTTT. Protein product: CASSLWGGLGDTQYF.

The gene calls are TRBV29-1 and TRBJ1-2, with a weak D call TRBD1 (5 bases). Per germline, CDR1 SQVTM and CDR2 ANQGSEA. This CDR3 contains 13 residues. V was cut by 5 bases and J by 5 bases, with 15 bases left in between. The chain's CDR3 is CSVSGTGLYGYTF. DNA for the CDR3: TGCAGCGTTAGCGGCACAGGCCTATATGGCTACACCTTC.

The chain couples TRBV20-1 to TRBJ2-5; D remains ambiguous. Germline loops: CDR1 DFQATT, CDR2 SNEGSKA (reference sequence). This CDR3 is built from 11 residues. Deletions cut 3 bases from V and 7 bases from J, with 9 bases between. The CDR3 coding sequence is TGCAGTGCTAGGCCTGCGAGGACCCAGTACTTC. This codes for CSARPARTQYF.

The V and J genes are TRBV19 and TRBJ1-2, with TRBD1 matching over 8 bases. The V gene's germline CDR1 is LNHDA and CDR2 SQIVND (reference sequence). The junction had 7 bases not matched to a gene; V was cut back by 3 bases and J by 4 bases. CDR3 length: 15 amino acids. CDR3 residues: CASSILQGAGYGYTF. The CDR3 DNA sequence: TGTGCCAGTAGTATTCTCCAGGGGGCTGGCTATGGCTACACCTTC.

V usage is TRBV7-8 and J usage is TRBJ2-3; the D gene is possibly TRBD2 (6 bases). The CDR3 totals 14 residues. Between the trimmed V and J ends, which lost 5 bases and 8 bases, there was a span of 17 bases. The germline CDR1 and CDR2 sequences are SGHVS and FQNEAQ. The CDR3 loop is CASSQWTTGGTQYF. The CDR3 DNA sequence: TGTGCCAGCAGCCAATGGACTACCGGTGGTACGCAGTATTTT.

Worth noting for this clone: One junction end disagrees with the germline gene, perhaps due to a read error. V usage is TRBV7-7 and J usage is TRBJ2-5, with 8 bases fitting TRBD2. Germline assignment: CDR1 SSHAT and CDR2 FNYEAQ (reference sequence). The CDR3 has 14 amino acids. CDR3 sequence reads: CASSQGLGQETQYF. The CDR3 nucleotides are TGTGCTAGCAGCCAGGGACTAGGGCAAGAGACCCAGTACTTC.

This chain uses TRBV6-2 or TRBV6-3 with TRBJ2-2; D call uncertain. This CDR3 spans 16 amino acids. Germline-derived CDR1 and CDR2 are MNHEY and SVGEGT. Trimming took off 3 bases at V and 1 base at J, with 12 bases between the two ends. The CDR3 DNA sequence: TGTGCCAGCAGTTATTTGGAGCGAGGGAACACCGGGGAGCTGTTTTTT. Its translation is CASSYLERGNTGELFF.

This rearrangement joins TRBV4-2 to TRBJ2-7; D perhaps matches TRBD2 (6 bases). The CDR3 covers 12 residues. V was pared by 4 bases and J by 4 bases, with 8 bases between. CDR1 LGHNA and CDR2 YNFKEQ come from the germline V gene. CDR3 region: CASSLGGYEQYF. Here the CDR3 DNA reads TGTGCCAGCAGCCTCGGGGGTTACGAGCAGTACTTC.

The chain carries TRBV6-5 and TRBJ2-6; D might be TRBD2 (5 bases). V lost 1 base to trimming and J lost 4 bases, with 11 bases between them. Germline assignment: CDR1 MNHEY and CDR2 SVGAGI. This CDR3 contains 16 residues. The CDR3 DNA follows: TGTGCCAGCAGTTACTTTCGGGGATCCGGGGCCAACGTCCTGACTTTC. Translated, it gives CASSYFRGSGANVLTF.

The chain carries TRBV19 and TRBJ1-5; TRBD1 might be the D (6 bases). This CDR3 is 14 amino acids long. Germline V gene sequence: CDR1 LNHDA, CDR2 SQIVND (reference sequence). Trimming removed 5 bases at V and 0 bases at J, with 8 bases between. The CDR3 DNA is TGTGCCAGTAGTTTCAGGGGTAGCAATCAGCCCCAGCATTTT. Translating it yields CASSFRGSNQPQHF.

The chain uses TRBV18 and TRBJ1-5; 12 bases map to TRBD1. From germline, CDR1 is KGHSH and CDR2 LQKENI. V gave up 4 bases and J gave up 3 bases; unmatched junction bases: 4. CDR3 length equals 16 residues. The CDR3 reads CASSLGQGASNQPQHF. The CDR3 nucleotides are TGTGCCAGCTCACTGGGACAGGGGGCTTCCAATCAGCCCCAGCATTTT.

This chain joins TRBV20-1 and TRBJ2-7; D ambiguous. The CDR3 has 11 amino acids. V was cut by 2 bases and J by 6 bases, with 8 bases left in between. Looked up from germline, CDR1 is DFQATT and CDR2 is SNEGSKA (reference sequence). CDR3 DNA: TGCAGTGCTAGACTCAACGTCGAGCAGTACTTC. Its protein product is CSARLNVEQYF.

This clone was seen just once. The genes are TRBV6-5 and TRBJ2-7; possibly TRBD1 for D (5 bases). With 7 bases removed from V and 2 bases from J, the gap between germline ends came to 12 bases. The germline gives CDR1 MNHEY, CDR2 SVGAGI. This CDR3 comprises 13 residues. The CDR3 sequence: CASTRQSAYEQYF. The CDR3 region has the DNA TGTGCCAGCACCCGACAGTCTGCCTACGAGCAGTACTTC.

The rearrangement links TRBV4-3 to TRBJ1-3; no definite D call. Germline CDR1 and CDR2: LGHNA and YSLEER. This CDR3 region has 15 residues. With 2 bases removed from V and 0 bases from J, the gap between germline ends came to 8 bases. The CDR3 loop reads CASSQSRNSGNTIYF. The CDR3, as DNA: TGCGCCAGCAGCCAATCCAGGAACTCTGGAAACACCATATATTTT.

The J gene is TRBJ1-3, the V gene TRBV15, with D possibly matching TRBD1 (5 bases). Germline V CDR1 and CDR2: LNHNV, YYDKDF (reference sequence). This CDR3 is 19 amino acids long. Trimming cost V 0 bases and J 0 bases, with 18 bases left between them. The CDR3 DNA follows: TGTGCCACCAGCAGAGAGGCGGGGCGGGTACCCTCCTCTGGAAACACCATATATTTT. This gives the protein CATSREAGRVPSSGNTIYF.

The gene calls are TRBV5-1 and TRBJ2-3; possibly TRBD1 or TRBD2 for D (6 bases each). Germline-derived CDR1 and CDR2 are SGHRS and YFSETQ. The CDR3 is made up of 15 amino acids. V was trimmed by 2 bases and J by 5 bases, leaving 15 bases between them. This CDR3 reads CASSLDGGGRDTQYF. The CDR3 DNA reads TGCGCCAGCAGCTTAGATGGAGGGGGAAGAGATACGCAGTATTTT.